The 3 T cell receptor beta chains reported below all come from one sample, sequenced in a study of T cell responses to AZD1222 COVID-19 vaccine. Clones were read by immunoSEQ multiplex PCR, and TCRdb kept only the in-frame ones, dropping some. The sample gives around 170,000 clones, approximately 90% of which show up once; approximately 1.5% is in the top ten. The specimen was peripheral blood, collected on day 0 of AZD1222 vaccination. The receptors derive from an adult in good health.

The CDR3 bases are TGTGCCAGCAGCTTGGCCGGGTTCCAAGAGACCCAGTACTTC. Amino acid sequence: CASSLAGFQETQYF. The chain is built from TRBV5-6 and TRBJ2-5, with unresolved D. Germline V gene lookup returns CDR1 SGHDT and CDR2 YYEEEE. Trimming left V 0 bases short and J 1 base short, with 7 bases between. CDR3 length equals 14 residues.

This chain connects TRBV28 to TRBJ1-2; D ambiguous. V was clipped by 4 bases and J by 8 bases, with 17 bases between them. The CDR3 runs 14 residues. The germline gives CDR1 MDHEN, CDR2 SYDVKM. CDR3 nucleotide sequence: TGTGCCAGCAGTTCCCCTGATCTGATTCGGGGCTACACCTTC. It encodes CASSSPDLIRGYTF.

The DNA of the CDR3 is TGTGCCAGCAGGCCGGGACAGGGAAATTCACCCCTCCACTTT. Translation gives CASRPGQGNSPLHF. The chain employs TRBV28 and TRBJ1-6, with 9 bases that match TRBD1. V gave up 6 bases and J gave up 7 bases; unmatched junction bases: 4. CDR3 length: 14 residues. Germline V gives CDR1 MDHEN, CDR2 SYDVKM.